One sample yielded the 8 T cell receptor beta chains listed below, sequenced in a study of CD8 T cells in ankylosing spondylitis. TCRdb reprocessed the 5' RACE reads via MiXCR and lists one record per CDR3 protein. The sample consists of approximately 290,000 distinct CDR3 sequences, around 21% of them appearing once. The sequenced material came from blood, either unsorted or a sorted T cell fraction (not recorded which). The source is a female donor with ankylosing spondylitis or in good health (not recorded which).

As DNA, the CDR3 is TGCAGTGCTAGAGTCTCAGTGTATGGCTACACCTTC. Translated: CSARVSVYGYTF. The V gene is TRBV20-1, the J gene TRBJ1-2; no firm D call. The CDR3 contains 12 residues. V lost 1 base, J lost 5 bases, and 8 bases lay in between. Germline-derived CDR1 and CDR2 are DFQATT and SNEGSKA (reference sequence).

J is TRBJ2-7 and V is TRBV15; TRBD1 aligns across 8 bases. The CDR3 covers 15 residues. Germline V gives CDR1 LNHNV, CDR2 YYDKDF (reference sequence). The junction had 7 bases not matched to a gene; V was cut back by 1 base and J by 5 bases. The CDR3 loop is CATSRAGQEANEQYF. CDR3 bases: TGTGCCACCAGCAGAGCGGGACAGGAAGCCAACGAGCAGTACTTC.

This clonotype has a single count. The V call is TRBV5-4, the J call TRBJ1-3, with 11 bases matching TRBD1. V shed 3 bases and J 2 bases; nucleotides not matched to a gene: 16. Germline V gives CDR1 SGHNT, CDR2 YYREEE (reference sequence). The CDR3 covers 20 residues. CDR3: CASSSTGTGGIRFPGNTIYF. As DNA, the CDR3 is TGTGCCAGCAGCTCGACCGGGACAGGGGGAATCCGATTCCCTGGAAACACCATATATTTT.

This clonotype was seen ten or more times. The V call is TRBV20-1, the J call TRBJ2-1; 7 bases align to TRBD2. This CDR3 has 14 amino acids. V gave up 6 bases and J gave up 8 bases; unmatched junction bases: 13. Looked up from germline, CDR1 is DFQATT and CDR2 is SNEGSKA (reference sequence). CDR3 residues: CSASGGGRFDEQFF. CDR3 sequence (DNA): TGCAGTGCCTCGGGGGGTGGCAGATTTGATGAGCAGTTCTTC.

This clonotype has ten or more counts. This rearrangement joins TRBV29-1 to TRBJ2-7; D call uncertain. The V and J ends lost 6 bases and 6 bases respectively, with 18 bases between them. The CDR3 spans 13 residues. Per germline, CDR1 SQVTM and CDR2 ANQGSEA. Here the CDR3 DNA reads TGCAGCGTAATGGTCAGCCCAGACGGCGAGCAGTACTTC. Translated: CSVMVSPDGEQYF.

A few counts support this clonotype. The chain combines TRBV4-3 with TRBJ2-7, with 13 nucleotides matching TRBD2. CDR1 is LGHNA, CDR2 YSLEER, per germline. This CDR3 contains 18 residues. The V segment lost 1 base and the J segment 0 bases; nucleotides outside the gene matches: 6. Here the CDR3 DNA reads TGCGCCAGCAGCCAAGTTTCGGGACTAGCGGGACCCTCCTACGAGCAGTACTTC. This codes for CASSQVSGLAGPSYEQYF.

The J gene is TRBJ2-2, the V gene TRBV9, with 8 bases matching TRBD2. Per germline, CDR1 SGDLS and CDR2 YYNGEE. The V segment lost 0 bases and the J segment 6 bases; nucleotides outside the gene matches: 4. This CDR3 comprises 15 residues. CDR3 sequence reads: CASSVDGTRSGELFF. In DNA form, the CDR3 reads TGTGCCAGCAGCGTAGACGGGACTAGGTCCGGGGAGCTGTTTTTT. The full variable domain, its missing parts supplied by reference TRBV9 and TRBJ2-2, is DSGVTQTPKHLITATGQRVTLRCSPRSGDLSVYWYQQSLDQGLQFLIQYYNGEERAKGNILERFSAQQFPDLHSELNLSSLELGDSALYFCASSVDGTRSGELFFGEGSRLTVL.

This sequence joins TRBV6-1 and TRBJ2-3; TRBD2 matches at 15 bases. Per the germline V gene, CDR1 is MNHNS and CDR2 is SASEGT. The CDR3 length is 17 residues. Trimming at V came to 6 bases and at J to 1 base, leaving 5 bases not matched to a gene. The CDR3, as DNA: TGTGCCAGCAGCCGGGGACTAGCGGGAGGCCGCACAGATACGCAGTATTTT. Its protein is CASSRGLAGGRTDTQYF.